Only a few counts were recorded for the clone carrying this T cell receptor (beta chain). Its matching antigen is unknown. Each patient experienced a relapse that followed autologous stem cell transplantation, and brentuximab vedotin exposure varied. Germline CDR1 and CDR2: MGHDK and SYGVNS. V lost 3 bases and J lost 8, with 8 bases in between. The CDR3 has 12 residues. Clones were sequenced by immunoSEQ multiplex PCR, and TCRdb holds only the in-frame ones, with some missing. Found here are about 40,000 clones, about two thirds of them singletons; the top ten hold approximately 3%. This sample stems from a study of PD-1 blockade in classical Hodgkin lymphoma. General observations from the study: CD8+ TCR diversity did not rise significantly by C4D1, unlike CD4+. Prior to therapy, complete responders displayed diversity much like that of newly diagnosed patients. Nivolumab initiation under 1 year post-ASCT meant exclusion. When set against healthy donors, newly diagnosed patients were reported to show lower baseline TCR diversity.

This TCR was recovered from a human donor with classical Hodgkin lymphoma. The chain links TRBV25-1 to TRBJ2-1; D perhaps matches TRBD2 (6 bases). The source material was peripheral blood mononuclear cells (PBMCs), sampled at baseline. This chain's CDR3 is CASSEGGDEQFF. The DNA of the CDR3 is TGTGCCAGCAGTGAGGGGGGTGATGAGCAGTTCTTC. Full variable domain (remainder filled in from reference TRBV25-1 and TRBJ2-1): EADIYQTPRYLVIGTGKKITLECSQTMGHDKMYWYQQDPGMELHLIHYSYGVNSTEKGDLSSESTVSRIRTEHFPLTLESARPSHTSQYLCASSEGGDEQFFGPGTRLTVL.